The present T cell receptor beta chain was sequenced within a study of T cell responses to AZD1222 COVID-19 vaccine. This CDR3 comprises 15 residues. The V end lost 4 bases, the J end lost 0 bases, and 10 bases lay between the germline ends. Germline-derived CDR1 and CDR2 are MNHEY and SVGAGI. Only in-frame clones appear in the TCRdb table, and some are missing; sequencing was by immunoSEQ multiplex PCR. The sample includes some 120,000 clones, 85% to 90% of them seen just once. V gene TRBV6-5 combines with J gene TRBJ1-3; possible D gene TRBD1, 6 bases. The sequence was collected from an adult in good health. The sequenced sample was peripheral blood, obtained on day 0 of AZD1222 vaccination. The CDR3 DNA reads TGTGCCAGCAGTTGGGGGCAGCTCTCTGGAAACACCATATATTTT. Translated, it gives CASSWGQLSGNTIYF.